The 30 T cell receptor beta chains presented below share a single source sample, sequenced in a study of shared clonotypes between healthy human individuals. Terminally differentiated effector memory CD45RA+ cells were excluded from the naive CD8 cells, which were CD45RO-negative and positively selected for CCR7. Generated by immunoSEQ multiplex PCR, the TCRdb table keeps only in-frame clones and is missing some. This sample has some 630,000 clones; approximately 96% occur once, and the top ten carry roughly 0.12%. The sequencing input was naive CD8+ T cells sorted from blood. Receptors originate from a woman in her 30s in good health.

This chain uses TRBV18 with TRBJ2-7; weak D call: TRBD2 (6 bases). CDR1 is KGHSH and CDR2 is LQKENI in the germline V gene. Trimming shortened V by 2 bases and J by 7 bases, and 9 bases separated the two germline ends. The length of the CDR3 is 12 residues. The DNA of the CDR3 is TGTGCCAGCTCACCAGGGACTCGTGAGCAGTACTTC. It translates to CASSPGTREQYF. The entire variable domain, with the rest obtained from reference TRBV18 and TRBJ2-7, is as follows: NAGVMQNPRHLVRRRGQEARLRCSPMKGHSHVYWYRQLPEEGLKFMVYLQKENIIDESGMPKERFSAEFPKEGPSILRIQQVVRGDSAAYFCASSPGTREQYFGPGTRLTVT.

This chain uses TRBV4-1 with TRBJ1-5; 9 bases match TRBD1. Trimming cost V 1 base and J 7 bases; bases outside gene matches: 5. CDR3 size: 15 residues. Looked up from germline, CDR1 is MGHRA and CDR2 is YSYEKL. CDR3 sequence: CASSQGGTGQQPQHF. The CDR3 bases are TGCGCCAGCAGCCAAGGTGGGACAGGGCAGCAGCCCCAGCATTTT.

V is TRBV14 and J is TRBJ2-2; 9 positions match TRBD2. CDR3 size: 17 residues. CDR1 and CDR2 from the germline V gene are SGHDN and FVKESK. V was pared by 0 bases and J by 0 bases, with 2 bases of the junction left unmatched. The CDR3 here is CASSQEWTSANTGELFF. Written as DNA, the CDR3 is TGTGCCAGCAGCCAAGAGTGGACTAGCGCGAACACCGGGGAGCTGTTTTTT.

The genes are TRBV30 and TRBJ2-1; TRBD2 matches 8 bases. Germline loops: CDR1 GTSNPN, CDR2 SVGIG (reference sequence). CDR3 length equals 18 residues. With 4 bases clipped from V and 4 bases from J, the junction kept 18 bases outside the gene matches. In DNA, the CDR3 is TGTGCCTGGACCCTCGGGGGGGTAGGATTCTCTAATTACAATGAGCAGTTCTTC. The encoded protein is CAWTLGGVGFSNYNEQFF.

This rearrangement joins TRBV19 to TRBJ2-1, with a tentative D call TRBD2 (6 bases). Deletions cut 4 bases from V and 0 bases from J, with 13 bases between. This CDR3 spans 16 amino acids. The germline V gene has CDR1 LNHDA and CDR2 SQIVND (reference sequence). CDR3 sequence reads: CASSTRDGSSYNEQFF. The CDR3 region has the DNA TGTGCCAGTAGTACGAGGGACGGGAGCTCCTACAATGAGCAGTTCTTC.

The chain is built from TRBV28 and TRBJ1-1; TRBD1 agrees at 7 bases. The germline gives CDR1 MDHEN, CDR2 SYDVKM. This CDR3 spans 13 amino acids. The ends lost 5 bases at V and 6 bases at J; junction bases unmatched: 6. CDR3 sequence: CASSQRDRAEAFF. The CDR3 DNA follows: TGTGCCAGCAGTCAGAGGGACAGAGCTGAAGCTTTCTTT.

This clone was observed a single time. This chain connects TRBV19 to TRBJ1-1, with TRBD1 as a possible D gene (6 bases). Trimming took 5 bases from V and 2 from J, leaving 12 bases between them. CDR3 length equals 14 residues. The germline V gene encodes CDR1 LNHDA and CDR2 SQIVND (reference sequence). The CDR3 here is CASSPQGPNTEAFF. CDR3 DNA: TGTGCCAGTAGTCCCCAGGGGCCCAACACTGAAGCTTTCTTT.

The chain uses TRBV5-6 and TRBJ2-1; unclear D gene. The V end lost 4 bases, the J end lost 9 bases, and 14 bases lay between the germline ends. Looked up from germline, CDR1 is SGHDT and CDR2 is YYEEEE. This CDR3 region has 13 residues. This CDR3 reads CASSGDSLVEQFF. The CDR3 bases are TGTGCCAGCAGCGGTGACTCGCTCGTTGAGCAGTTCTTC.

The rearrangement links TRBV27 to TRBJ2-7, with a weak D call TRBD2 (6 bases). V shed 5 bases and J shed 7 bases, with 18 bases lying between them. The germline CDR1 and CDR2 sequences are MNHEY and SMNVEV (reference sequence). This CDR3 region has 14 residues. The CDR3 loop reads CASSMWTNSGEQYF. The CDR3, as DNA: TGTGCCAGCAGTATGTGGACTAACTCGGGTGAGCAGTACTTC.

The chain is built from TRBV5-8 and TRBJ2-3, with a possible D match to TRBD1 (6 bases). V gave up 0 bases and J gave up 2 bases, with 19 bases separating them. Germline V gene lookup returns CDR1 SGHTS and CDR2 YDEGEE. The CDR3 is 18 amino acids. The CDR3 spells CASSLGVFPDRNTDTQYF. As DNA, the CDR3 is TGTGCCAGCAGCTTGGGTGTCTTTCCGGACAGAAACACAGATACGCAGTATTTT.

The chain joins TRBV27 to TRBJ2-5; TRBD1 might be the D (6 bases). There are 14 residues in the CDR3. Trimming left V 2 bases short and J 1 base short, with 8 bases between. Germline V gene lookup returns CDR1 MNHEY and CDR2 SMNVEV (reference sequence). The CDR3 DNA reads TGTGCCAGCAGTTTAGCGGACAGCCAAGAGACCCAGTACTTC. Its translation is CASSLADSQETQYF.

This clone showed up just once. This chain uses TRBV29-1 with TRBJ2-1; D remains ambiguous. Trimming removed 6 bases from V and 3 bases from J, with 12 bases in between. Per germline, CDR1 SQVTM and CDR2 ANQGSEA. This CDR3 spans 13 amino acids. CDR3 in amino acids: CSVAGEVYNEQFF. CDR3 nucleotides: TGCAGCGTAGCTGGAGAGGTCTACAATGAGCAGTTCTTC.

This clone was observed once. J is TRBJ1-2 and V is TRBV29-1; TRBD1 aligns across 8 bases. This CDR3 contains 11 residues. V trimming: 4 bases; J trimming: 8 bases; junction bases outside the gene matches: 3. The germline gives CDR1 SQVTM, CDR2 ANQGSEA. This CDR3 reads CSVGQGKGYTF. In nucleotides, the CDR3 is TGCAGCGTTGGACAGGGGAAAGGCTACACCTTC.

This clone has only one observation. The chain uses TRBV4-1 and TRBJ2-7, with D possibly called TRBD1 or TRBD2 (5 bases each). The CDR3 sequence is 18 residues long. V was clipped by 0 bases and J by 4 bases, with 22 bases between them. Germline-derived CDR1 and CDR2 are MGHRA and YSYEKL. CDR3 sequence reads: CASSQDRPGLVVMYEQYF. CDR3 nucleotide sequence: TGCGCCAGCAGCCAAGACCGACCGGGGCTCGTGGTGATGTACGAGCAGTACTTC.

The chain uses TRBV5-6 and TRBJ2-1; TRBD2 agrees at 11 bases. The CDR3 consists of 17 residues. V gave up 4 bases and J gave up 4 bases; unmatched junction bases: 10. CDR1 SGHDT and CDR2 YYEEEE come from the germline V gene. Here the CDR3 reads CASSPWAGTSGYNEQFF. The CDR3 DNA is TGTGCCAGCAGCCCTTGGGCCGGGACTAGCGGTTACAATGAGCAGTTCTTC. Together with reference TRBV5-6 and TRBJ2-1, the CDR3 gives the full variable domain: DAGVTQSPTHLIKTRGQQVTLRCSPKSGHDTVSWYQQALGQGPQFIFQYYEEEERQRGNFPDRFSGHQFPNYSSELNVNALLLGDSALYLCASSPWAGTSGYNEQFFGPGTRLTVL.

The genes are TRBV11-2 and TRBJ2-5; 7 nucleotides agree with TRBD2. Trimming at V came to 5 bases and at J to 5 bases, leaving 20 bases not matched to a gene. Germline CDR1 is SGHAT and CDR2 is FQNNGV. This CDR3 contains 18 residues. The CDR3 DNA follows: TGTGCCAGCAGCCACCGTGGCGGGAGACTTGGACGCGTGGAGACCCAGTACTTC. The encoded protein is CASSHRGGRLGRVETQYF.

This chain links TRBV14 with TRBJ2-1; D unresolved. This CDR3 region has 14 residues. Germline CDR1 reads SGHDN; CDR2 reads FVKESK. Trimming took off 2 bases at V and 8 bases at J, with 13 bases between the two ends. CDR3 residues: CASSQLSSTDEQFF. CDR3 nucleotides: TGTGCCAGCAGCCAACTGTCGTCTACTGATGAGCAGTTCTTC.

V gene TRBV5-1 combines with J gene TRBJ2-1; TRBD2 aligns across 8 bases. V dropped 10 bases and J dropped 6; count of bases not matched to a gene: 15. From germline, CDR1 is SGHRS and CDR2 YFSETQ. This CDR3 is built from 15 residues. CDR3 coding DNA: TGCGCCTGCCACCTTCTAGCGGGCGAGGGCAATGAGCAGTTCTTC. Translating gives CACHLLAGEGNEQFF.

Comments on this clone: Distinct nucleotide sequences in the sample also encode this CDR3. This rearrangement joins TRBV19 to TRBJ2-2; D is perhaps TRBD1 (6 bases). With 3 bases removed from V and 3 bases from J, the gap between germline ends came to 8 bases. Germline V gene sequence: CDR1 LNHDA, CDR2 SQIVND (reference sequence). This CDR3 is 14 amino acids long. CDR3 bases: TGTGCCAGTAGTATCTGGACAGACACCGGGGAGCTGTTTTTT. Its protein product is CASSIWTDTGELFF.

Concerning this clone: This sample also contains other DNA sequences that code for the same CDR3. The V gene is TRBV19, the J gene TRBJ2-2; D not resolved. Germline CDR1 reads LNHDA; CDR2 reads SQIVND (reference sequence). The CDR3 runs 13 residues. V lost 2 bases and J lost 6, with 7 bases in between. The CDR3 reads CASSIWGSGELFF. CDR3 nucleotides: TGTGCCAGTAGTATATGGGGATCCGGGGAGCTGTTTTTT. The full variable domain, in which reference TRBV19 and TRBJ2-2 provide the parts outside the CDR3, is DGGITQSPKYLFRKEGQNVTLSCEQNLNHDAMYWYRQDPGQGLRLIYYSQIVNDFQKGDIAEGYSVSREKKESFPLTVTSAQKNPTAFYLCASSIWGSGELFFGEGSRLTVL.

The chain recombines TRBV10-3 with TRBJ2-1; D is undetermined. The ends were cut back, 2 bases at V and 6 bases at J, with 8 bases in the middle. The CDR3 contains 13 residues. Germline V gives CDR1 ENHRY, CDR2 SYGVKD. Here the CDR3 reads CAISEGGINEQFF. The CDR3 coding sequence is TGTGCCATCAGTGAGGGTGGTATCAATGAGCAGTTCTTC.

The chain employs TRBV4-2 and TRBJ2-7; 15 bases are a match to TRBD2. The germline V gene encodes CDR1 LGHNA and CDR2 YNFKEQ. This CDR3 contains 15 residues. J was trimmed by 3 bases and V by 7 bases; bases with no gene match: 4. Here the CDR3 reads CASTPGLAGGYEQYF. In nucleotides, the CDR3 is TGTGCCAGCACCCCGGGACTAGCGGGAGGCTACGAGCAGTACTTC.

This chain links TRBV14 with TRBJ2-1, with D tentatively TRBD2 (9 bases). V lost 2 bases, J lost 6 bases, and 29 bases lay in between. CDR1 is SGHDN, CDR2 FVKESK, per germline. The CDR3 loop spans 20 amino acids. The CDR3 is CASSQRLGQGLSGRFNEQFF. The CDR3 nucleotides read TGTGCCAGCAGCCAACGTCTTGGACAGGGTCTCAGCGGGAGGTTCAATGAGCAGTTCTTC.

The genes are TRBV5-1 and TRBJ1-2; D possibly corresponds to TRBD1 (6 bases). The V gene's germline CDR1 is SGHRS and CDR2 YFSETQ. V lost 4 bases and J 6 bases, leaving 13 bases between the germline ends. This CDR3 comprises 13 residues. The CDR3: CASSPRGGDGYTF. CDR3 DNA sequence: TGCGCCAGCAGCCCCCGTGGGGGCGATGGCTACACCTTC.

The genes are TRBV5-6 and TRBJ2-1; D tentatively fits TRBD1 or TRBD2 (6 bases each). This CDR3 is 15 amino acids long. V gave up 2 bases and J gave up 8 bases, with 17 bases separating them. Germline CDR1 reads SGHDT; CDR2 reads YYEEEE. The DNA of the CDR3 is TGTGCCAGCAGCTTAGGGGGAGCGGGCCCCGATGAGCAGTTCTTC. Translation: CASSLGGAGPDEQFF. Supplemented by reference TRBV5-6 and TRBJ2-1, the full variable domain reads DAGVTQSPTHLIKTRGQQVTLRCSPKSGHDTVSWYQQALGQGPQFIFQYYEEEERQRGNFPDRFSGHQFPNYSSELNVNALLLGDSALYLCASSLGGAGPDEQFFGPGTRLTVL.

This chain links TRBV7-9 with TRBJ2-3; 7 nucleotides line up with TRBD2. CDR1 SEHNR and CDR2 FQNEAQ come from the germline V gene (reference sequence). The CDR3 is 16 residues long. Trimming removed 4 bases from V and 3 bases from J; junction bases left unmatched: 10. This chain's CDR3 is CASSYSLASGTDTQYF. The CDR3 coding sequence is TGTGCCAGCAGCTACAGTCTGGCTAGCGGAACAGATACGCAGTATTTT.

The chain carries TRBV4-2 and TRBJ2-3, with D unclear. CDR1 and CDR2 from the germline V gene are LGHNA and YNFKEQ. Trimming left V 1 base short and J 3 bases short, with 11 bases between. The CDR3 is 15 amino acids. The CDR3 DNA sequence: TGTGCCAGCAGCCAAGGGTCGGTCGGTACAGATACGCAGTATTTT. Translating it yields CASSQGSVGTDTQYF.

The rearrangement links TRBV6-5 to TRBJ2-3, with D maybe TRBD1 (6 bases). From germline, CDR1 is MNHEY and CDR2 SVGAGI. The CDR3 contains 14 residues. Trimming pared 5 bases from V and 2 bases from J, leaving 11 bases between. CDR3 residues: CASSPRTVTDTQYF. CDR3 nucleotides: TGTGCCAGCAGTCCTAGGACAGTCACAGATACGCAGTATTTT.

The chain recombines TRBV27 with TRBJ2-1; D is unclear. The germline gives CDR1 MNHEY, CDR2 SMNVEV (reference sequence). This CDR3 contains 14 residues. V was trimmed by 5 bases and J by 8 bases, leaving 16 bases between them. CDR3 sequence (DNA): TGTGCCAGCAGTCCCCCAGCCCGGGCCTATGAGCAGTTCTTC. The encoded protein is CASSPPARAYEQFF.

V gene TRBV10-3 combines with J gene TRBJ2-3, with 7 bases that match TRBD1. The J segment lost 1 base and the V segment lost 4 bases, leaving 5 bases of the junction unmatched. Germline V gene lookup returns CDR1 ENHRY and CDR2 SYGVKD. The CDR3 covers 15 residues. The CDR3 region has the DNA TGTGCCATCAGTGGAGGGGGCTTTGGCACAGATACGCAGTATTTT. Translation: CAISGGGFGTDTQYF.